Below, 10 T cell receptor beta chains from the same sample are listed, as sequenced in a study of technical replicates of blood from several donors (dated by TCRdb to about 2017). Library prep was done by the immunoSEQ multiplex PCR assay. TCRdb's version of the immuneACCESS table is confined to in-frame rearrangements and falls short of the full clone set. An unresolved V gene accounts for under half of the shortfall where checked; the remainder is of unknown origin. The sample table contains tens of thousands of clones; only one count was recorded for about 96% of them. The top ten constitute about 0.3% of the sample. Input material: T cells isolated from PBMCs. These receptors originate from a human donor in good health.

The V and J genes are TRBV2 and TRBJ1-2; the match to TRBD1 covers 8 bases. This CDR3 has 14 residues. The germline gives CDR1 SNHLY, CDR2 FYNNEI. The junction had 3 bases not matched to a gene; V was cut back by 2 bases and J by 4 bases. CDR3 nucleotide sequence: TGTGCCAGCAGTGAAATAGGGACAGGCTATGGCTACACCTTC. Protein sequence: CASSEIGTGYGYTF.

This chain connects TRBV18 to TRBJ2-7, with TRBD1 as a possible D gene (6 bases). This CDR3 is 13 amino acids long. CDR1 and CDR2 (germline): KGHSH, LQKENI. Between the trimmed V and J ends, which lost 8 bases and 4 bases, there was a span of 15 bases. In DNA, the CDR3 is TGTGCCAGCACCGGGGACACTGGGTACGAGCAGTACTTC. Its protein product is CASTGDTGYEQYF. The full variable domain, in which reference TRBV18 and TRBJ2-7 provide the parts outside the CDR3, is NAGVMQNPRHLVRRRGQEARLRCSPMKGHSHVYWYRQLPEEGLKFMVYLQKENIIDESGMPKERFSAEFPKEGPSILRIQQVVRGDSAAYFCASTGDTGYEQYFGPGTRLTVT.

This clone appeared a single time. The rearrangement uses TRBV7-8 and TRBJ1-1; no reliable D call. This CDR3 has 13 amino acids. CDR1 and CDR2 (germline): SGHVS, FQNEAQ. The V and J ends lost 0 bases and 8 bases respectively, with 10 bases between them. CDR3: CASSLAPGPEAFF. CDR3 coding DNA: TGTGCCAGCAGCTTAGCGCCAGGCCCCGAAGCTTTCTTT. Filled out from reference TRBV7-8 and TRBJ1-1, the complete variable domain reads GAGVSQSPRYKVAKRGQDVALRCDPISGHVSLFWYQQALGQGPEFLTYFQNEAQLDKSGLPSDRFFAERPEGSVSTLKIQRTQQEDSAVYLCASSLAPGPEAFFGQGTRLTVV.

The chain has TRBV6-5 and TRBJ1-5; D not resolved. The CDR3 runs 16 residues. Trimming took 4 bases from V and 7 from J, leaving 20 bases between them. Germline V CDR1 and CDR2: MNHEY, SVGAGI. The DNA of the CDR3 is TGTGCCAGCAGTTCCGGACCTGGAGGGCCCACGCAGCCCCAGCATTTT. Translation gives CASSSGPGGPTQPQHF.

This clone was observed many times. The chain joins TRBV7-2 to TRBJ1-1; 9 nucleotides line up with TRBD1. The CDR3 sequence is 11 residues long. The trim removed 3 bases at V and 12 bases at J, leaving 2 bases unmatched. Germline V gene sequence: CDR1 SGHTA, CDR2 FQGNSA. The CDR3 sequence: CASSFTGGPFF. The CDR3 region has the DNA TGTGCCAGCAGCTTTACAGGGGGCCCTTTCTTT. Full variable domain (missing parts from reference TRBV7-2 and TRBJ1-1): GAGVSQSPSNKVTEKGKDVELRCDPISGHTALYWYRQSLGQGLEFLIYFQGNSAPDKSGLPSDRFSAERTGGSVSTLTIQRTQQEDSAVYLCASSFTGGPFFGQGTRLTVV.

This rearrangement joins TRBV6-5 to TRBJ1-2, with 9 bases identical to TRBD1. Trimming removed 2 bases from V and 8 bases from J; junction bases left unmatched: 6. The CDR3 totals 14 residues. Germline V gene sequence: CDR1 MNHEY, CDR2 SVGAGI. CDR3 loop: CASSYLGQGQGYTF. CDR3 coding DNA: TGTGCCAGCAGTTACCTGGGACAGGGTCAGGGCTACACCTTC.

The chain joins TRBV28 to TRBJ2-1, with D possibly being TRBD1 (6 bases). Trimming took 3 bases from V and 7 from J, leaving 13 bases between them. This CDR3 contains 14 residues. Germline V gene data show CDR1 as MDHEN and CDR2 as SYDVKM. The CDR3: CASSFEDRGNEQFF. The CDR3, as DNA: TGTGCCAGCAGTTTTGAGGACAGAGGTAATGAGCAGTTCTTC.

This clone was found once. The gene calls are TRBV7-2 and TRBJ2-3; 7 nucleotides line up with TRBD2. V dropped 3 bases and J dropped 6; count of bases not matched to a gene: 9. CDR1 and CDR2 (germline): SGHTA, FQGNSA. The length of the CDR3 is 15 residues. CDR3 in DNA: TGTGCCAGCAGCTTTGGTGCGGGAGATGCCGATACGCAGTATTTT. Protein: CASSFGAGDADTQYF. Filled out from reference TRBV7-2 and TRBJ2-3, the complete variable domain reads GAGVSQSPSNKVTEKGKDVELRCDPISGHTALYWYRQSLGQGLEFLIYFQGNSAPDKSGLPSDRFSAERTGGSVSTLTIQRTQQEDSAVYLCASSFGAGDADTQYFGPGTRLTVL.

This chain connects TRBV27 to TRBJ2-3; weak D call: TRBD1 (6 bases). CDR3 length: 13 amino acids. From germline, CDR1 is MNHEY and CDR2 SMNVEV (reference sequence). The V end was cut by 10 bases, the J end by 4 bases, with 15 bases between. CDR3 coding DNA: TGTGCCACCCAACAGGGAACTTCAGATACGCAGTATTTT. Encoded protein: CATQQGTSDTQYF.

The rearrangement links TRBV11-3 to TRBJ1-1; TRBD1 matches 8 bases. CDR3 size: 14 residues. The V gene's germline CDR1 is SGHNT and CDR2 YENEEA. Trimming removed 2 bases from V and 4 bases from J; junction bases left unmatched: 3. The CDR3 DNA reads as TGTGCCAGCAGCTTACAGGGGGCCAGCACTGAAGCTTTCTTT. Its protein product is CASSLQGASTEAFF.